This T cell receptor beta chain was recorded in a study of PD-L1 blockade in urothelial cancer. The wider study: Males with bladder-origin urothelial cancer made up about 90% of the roughly 29 patients.

Noted time point: pretreatment peripheral blood. The CDR3 is 11 amino acids. Looked up from germline, CDR1 is MNHNY and CDR2 is SVGAGI (reference sequence). Between the trimmed V and J ends, which lost 5 bases and 9 bases, there was a span of 8 bases. Sequenced by immunoSEQ multiplex PCR; TCRdb stores in-frame clones only, minus some. This table has tens of thousands of clones, approximately 90% appearing once. The chain has TRBV6-6 and TRBJ2-1; D gene uncertain. The clonotype originates from a woman in her sixties or seventies with urothelial cancer. Sequencing was performed on PBMCs, taken around atezolizumab (anti-PD-L1) treatment. As DNA, the CDR3 is TGTGCCAGCAGTACAACGGGTGAGCAGTTCTTC. It specifies CASSTTGEQFF.